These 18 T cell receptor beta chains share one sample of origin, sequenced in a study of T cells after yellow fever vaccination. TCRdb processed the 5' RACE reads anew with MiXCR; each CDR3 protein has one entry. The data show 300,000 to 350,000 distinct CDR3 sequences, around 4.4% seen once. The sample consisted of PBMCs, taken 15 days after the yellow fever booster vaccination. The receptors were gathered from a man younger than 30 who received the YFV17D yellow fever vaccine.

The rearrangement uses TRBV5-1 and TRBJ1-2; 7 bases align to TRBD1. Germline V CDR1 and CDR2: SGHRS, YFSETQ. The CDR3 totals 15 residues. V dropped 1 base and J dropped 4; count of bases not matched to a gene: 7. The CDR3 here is CASSLSGDRSYGYTF. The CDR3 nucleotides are TGCGCCAGCAGCTTGTCCGGGGACAGATCCTATGGCTACACCTTC.

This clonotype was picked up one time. The CDR3 protein is CASSQRTGGMISEQFF. The CDR3 DNA follows: TGTGCCAGCAGCCAGAGGACAGGGGGCATGATCAGTGAGCAGTTCTTC. The chain combines TRBV3-1 with TRBJ2-1; 11 bases are a match to TRBD1. Germline lookup yields CDR1 LGHDT and CDR2 YNNKEL (reference sequence). V lost 3 bases to trimming and J lost 9 bases; unmatched junction nucleotides: 10. The CDR3 runs 16 residues.

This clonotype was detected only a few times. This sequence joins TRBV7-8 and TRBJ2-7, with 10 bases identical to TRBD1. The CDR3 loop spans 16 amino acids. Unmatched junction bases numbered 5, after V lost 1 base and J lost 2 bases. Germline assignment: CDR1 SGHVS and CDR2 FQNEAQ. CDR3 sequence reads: CASSLGTGQGTYEQYV. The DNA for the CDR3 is TGTGCCAGCAGCTTAGGAACGGGACAGGGGACCTACGAGCAGTACGTC.

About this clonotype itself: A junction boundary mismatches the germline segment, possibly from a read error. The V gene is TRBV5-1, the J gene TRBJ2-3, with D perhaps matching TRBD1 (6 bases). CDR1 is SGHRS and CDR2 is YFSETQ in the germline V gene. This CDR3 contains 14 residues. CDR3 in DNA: TGCGACAGCAGCTTGGGTGGGGGCCAGGATACGCAGTATTTT. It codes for CDSSLGGGQDTQYF.

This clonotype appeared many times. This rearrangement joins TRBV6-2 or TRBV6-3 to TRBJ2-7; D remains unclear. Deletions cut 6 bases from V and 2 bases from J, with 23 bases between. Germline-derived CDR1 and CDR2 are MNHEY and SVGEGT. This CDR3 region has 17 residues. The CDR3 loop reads CASSYRHGGPPAYEQYV. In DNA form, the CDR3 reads TGTGCCAGCAGCTATCGTCATGGTGGCCCGCCGGCCTACGAGCAGTACGTC.

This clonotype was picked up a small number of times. CDR3 residues: CSVTQGQGNTEAFF. The CDR3 DNA is TGCAGCGTTACCCAGGGACAGGGAAACACTGAAGCTTTCTTT. The chain links TRBV29-1 to TRBJ1-1; 9 bases are shared with TRBD1. Trimming removed 5 bases from V and 2 bases from J; junction bases left unmatched: 6. The germline gives CDR1 SQVTM, CDR2 ANQGSEA. This CDR3 spans 14 amino acids. The full variable domain, completed using reference TRBV29-1 and TRBJ1-1, is SAVISQKPSRDICQRGTSLTIQCQVDSQVTMMFWYRQQPGQSLTLIATANQGSEATYESGFVIDKFPISRPNLTFSTLTVSNMSPEDSSIYLCSVTQGQGNTEAFFGQGTRLTVV.

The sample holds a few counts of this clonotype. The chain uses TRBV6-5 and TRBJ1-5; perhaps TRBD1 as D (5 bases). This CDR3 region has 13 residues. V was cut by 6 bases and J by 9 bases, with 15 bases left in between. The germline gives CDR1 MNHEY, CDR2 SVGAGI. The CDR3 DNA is TGTGCCAGCAGCCTACGCGACGGGGCGCCCCAGCATTTT. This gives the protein CASSLRDGAPQHF.

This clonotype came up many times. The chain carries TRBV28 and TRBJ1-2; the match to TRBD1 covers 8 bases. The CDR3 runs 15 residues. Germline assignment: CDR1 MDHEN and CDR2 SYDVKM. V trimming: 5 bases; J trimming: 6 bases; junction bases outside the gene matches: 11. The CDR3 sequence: CASSPQPGTGNGYTF. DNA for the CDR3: TGTGCCAGCAGTCCGCAACCCGGGACAGGCAATGGCTACACCTTC.

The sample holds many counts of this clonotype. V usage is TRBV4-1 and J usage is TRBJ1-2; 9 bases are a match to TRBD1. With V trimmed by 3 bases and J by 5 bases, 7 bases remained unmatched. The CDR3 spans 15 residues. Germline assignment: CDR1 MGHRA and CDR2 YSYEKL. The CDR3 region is CASSHPGQGLYGYTF. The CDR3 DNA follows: TGCGCCAGCAGCCATCCGGGACAGGGCCTTTATGGCTACACCTTC.

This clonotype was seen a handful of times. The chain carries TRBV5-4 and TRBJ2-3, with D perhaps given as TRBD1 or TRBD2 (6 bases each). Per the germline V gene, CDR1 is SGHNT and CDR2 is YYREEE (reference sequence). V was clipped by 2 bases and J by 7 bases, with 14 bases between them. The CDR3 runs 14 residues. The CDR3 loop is CASSLGGPVNTQYF. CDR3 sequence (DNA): TGTGCCAGCAGCTTAGGGGGGCCGGTAAATACGCAGTATTTT.

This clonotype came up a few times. The CDR3: CASSISGTYHGYTF. Written as DNA, the CDR3 is TGTGCCAGTAGTATCTCCGGGACATACCATGGCTACACCTTC. The rearrangement links TRBV19 to TRBJ1-2; D possibly corresponds to TRBD1 (6 bases). The CDR3 covers 14 residues. Germline values: CDR1 LNHDA, CDR2 SQIVND (reference sequence). Between the trimmed V and J ends, which lost 3 bases and 6 bases, there was a span of 14 bases.

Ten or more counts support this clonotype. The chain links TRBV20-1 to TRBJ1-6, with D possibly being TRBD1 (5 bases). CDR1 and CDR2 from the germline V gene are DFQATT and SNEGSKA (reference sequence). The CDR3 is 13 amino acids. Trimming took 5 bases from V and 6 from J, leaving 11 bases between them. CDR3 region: CSAWDGSNSPLHF. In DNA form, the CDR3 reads TGCAGTGCTTGGGACGGATCTAATTCACCCCTCCACTTT.

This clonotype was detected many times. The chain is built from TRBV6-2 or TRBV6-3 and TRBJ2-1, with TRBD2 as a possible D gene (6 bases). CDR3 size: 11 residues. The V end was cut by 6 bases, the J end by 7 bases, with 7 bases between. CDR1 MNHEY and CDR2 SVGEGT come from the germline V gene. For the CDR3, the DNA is TGTGCCAGCAGCCGGGGGAATGAGCAGTTCTTC. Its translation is CASSRGNEQFF.

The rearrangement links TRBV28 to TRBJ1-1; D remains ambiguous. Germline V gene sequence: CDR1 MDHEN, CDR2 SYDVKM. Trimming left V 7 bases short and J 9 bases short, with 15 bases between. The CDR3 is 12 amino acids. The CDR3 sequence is CASKPRALQAFF. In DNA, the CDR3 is TGTGCCAGCAAGCCGAGGGCCCTCCAAGCTTTCTTT.

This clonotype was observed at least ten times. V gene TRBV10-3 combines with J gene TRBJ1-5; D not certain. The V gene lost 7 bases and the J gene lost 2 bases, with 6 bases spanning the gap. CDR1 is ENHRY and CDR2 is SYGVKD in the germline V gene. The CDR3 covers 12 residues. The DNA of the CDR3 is TGTGCCATCAATGGGGGCAATCAGCCCCAGCATTTT. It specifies CAINGGNQPQHF.

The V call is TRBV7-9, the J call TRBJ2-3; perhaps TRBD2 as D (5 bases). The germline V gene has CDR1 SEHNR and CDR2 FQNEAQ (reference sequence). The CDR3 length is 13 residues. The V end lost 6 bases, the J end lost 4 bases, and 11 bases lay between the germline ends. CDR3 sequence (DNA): TGTGCCAGCAGTTCGGGAAGGGCAGATACGCAGTATTTT. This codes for CASSSGRADTQYF.

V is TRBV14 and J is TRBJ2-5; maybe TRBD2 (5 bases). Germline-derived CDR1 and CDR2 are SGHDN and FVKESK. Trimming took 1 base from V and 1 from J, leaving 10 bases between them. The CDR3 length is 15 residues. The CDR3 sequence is CASSQVRAGQETQYF. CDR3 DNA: TGTGCCAGCAGCCAAGTGCGGGCGGGCCAAGAGACCCAGTACTTC.

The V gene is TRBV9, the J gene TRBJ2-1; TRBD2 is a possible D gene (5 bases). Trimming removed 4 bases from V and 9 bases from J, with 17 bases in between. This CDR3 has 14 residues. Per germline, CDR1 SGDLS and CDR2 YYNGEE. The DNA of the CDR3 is TGTGCCAGCAGCCCCCCCCGGGGTTTGAGTGAGCAGTTCTTC. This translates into CASSPPRGLSEQFF.